The T cell receptor beta chain described here comes from a study of T-cell reconstitution after alpha-beta-depleted transplantation in children. The study's findings and limits: In some patients, recipient T cells and intrathymic progenitors surviving conditioning explained high day-60 diversity. When one year had passed after transplant, most T-cell counts and diversity came from newly produced T cells.

Details on this clonotype: Antigen specificity is unknown.

Library preparation (for TCRbeta) was performed with unique molecular identifiers. TCRdb re-derived calls from the PCR reads in MiXCR, one entry per CDR3 protein. The repertoire consists of a few hundred thousand distinct CDR3 sequences, with 23% occurring once and the leading ten covering around 9.9%. The ends were cut back, 5 bases at V and 2 bases at J, with 13 bases in the middle. Germline V lookup: CDR1 WNHNN, CDR2 SYGVQD (reference sequence). The CDR3 has 16 amino acids. This chain uses TRBV10-1 with TRBJ2-6; D may be TRBD1 (5 bases). The source material was PBMCs, mostly from graft donor cells, sampled 180 days after TCRalphabeta/CD19-depleted stem cell transplant. The receptor's source is a male patient younger than 18 who had a stem cell transplant for acute lymphoblastic leukemia, so the T cells may come from the graft donor. The CDR3 region is CASSFQGPPGANVLTF. CDR3 nucleotide sequence: TGCGCCAGCAGTTTCCAGGGCCCGCCTGGGGCCAACGTCCTGACTTTC.